This is a list of T cell receptor beta chains from one sample in a study of T cells after posttransplantation cyclophosphamide. The assay was immunoSEQ multiplex PCR, and TCRdb's table has in-frame clones only and misses some. The sample yields 25,000 to 40,000 clones, roughly 90% seen once. What was sequenced was naive CD4+ T cells sorted from blood. The receptors were sampled from a man aged 25-45 years in good health and a related stem cell transplant donor. CDR3s leave out the opening cysteine and the closing phenylalanine or tryptophan. A D gene is named only where the DNA matches it firmly.

TRBV6-5	TRBJ2-1	TRBD1	ASSGGSYNEQF
TRBV6-5	TRBJ1-2	TRBD1	ASSNRGVGHGYT
TRBV5-1	TRBJ1-5	TRBD1	ASKAGTGDQPQH
TRBV6-5	TRBJ2-2	TRBD2	ASRSTRGGPGELF
TRBV29-1	TRBJ2-7	TRBD1	SVDGQGDNEQY
TRBV4-3	TRBJ1-5	TRBD1	ASSYGQGAGQPQH
TRBV5-6	TRBJ2-6	-	ASSLPLSGRGSGANVLT
TRBV13	-	TRBD1	ASSLAGDSSYEQY
TRBV4-1	TRBJ2-2	TRBD1	ASSQQGATNTGELF
TRBV5-1	TRBJ1-6	TRBD1	ASSPIQGANSPLH
TRBV5-1	TRBJ2-1	TRBD1	ASSPHLKRGQAYNEQF
TRBV27	TRBJ1-6	-	ASSFPGFSPLH
TRBV7-3	TRBJ1-2	TRBD1	ASSQGQGAGYT
TRBV28	TRBJ1-2	-	ASSLRQAYGYT
TRBV7-2	TRBJ2-7	TRBD2	ASSLLSRAGSYEQY
TRBV5-4	TRBJ2-5	-	ASSLVPGRGETQY
TRBV9	TRBJ1-6	TRBD1	ASSAGTGGLNSPLH
TRBV19	TRBJ1-3	TRBD1	ASSRTGDSGNTIY
TRBV18	TRBJ1-5	-	ASSPTGGAAGNQPQH
TRBV5-1	TRBJ2-5	TRBD1	ASSPLGTGAQETQY
TRBV15	TRBJ1-4	-	ATQGQPGYATNEKLF
TRBV7-2	TRBJ2-7	-	ASSPRSSYEQY
TRBV4-1	TRBJ1-3	-	ASSQGMAVSSGNTIY
TRBV19	TRBJ1-3	TRBD1	ASRDTGDSNTIY
TRBV7-2	TRBJ1-2	TRBD1	ASSLERLTGSNYGYT
TRBV5-1	TRBJ2-7	TRBD1	ASNPGQGAEQY
TRBV19	TRBJ1-5	-	ASSDTGNQPQH
TRBV11-2	TRBJ2-7	-	ASSLGFVSSYEQY
TRBV29-1	TRBJ1-2	-	SVGGGDYGYT
TRBV15	TRBJ1-1	-	ATSTRGGIGKAF
TRBV19	TRBJ1-1	-	ASSIGASSNTEAF
TRBV25-1	TRBJ1-2	TRBD1	ASRRTGGYGYT
TRBV6-5	TRBJ2-7	TRBD2	ASSSGLAGPYEQY
TRBV18	TRBJ1-5	-	ASSPPTGVNQPQH
TRBV7-2	TRBJ2-1	TRBD1	ASSPPGQVPPTWYNEQF
TRBV9	TRBJ2-3	-	ASSTGSTDTQY
TRBV7-2	TRBJ1-2	-	ASSNRAVYGYT
TRBV9	TRBJ1-1	-	ASSETGNTEAF
TRBV4-1	TRBJ1-4	TRBD1	ASSQEAGTGAATNEKLF
TRBV6-5	TRBJ2-7	TRBD1	ASRNFDRVPYEQY
TRBV5-5	TRBJ1-1	-	ASSLEGLDTEAF
TRBV5-4	TRBJ2-1	TRBD2	ASSFGLAEVDEQF
TRBV2	TRBJ2-2	TRBD1	ARGTGAGELF
TRBV7-5	TRBJ2-7	-	ARSLVGQPINYEQY
TRBV5-4	TRBJ1-2	-	ASSLTGNLGYGYT
TRBV11-3	TRBJ2-1	TRBD2	ASSRTSGGLLNNEQF
TRBV6-1	TRBJ2-2	TRBD1	ASSGGQETGELF